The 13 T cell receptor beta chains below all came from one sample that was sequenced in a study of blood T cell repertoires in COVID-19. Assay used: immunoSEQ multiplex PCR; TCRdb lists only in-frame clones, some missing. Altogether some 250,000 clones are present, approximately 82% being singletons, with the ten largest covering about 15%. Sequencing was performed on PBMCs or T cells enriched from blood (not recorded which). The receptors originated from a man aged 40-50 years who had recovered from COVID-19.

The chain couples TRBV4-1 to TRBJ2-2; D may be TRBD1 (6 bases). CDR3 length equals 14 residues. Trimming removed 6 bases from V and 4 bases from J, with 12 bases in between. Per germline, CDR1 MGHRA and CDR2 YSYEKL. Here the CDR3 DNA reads TGCGCCAGCAGACAACAGGGCGGCACCGGGGAGCTGTTTTTT. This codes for CASRQQGGTGELFF.

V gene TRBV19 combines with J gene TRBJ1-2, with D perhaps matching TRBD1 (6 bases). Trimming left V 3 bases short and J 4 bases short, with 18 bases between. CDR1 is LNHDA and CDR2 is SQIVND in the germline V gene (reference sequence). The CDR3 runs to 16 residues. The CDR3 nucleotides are TGTGCCAGTAGTATGCAGACAGGCGATGCTAGCTATGGCTACACCTTC. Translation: CASSMQTGDASYGYTF.

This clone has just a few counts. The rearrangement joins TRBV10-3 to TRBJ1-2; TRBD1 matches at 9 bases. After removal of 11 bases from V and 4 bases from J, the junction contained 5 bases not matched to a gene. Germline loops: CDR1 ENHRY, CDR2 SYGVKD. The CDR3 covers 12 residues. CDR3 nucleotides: TGTGCCGCAGCGGGACAGGGCTATGGCTACACCTTC. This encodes CAAAGQGYGYTF.

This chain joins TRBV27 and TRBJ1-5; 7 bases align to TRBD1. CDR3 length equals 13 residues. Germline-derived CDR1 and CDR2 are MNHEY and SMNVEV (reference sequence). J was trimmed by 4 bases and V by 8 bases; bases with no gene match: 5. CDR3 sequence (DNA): TGTGCCAGCGGGGGACAGTATAATCAGCCCCAGCATTTT. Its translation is CASGGQYNQPQHF.

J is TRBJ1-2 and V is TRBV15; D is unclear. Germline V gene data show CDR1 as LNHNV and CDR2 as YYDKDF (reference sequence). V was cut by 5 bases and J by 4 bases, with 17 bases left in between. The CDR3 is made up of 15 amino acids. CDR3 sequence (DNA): TGTGCCACCAGCCCCCGGGAAGGGATGGGCTATGGCTACACCTTC. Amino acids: CATSPREGMGYGYTF.

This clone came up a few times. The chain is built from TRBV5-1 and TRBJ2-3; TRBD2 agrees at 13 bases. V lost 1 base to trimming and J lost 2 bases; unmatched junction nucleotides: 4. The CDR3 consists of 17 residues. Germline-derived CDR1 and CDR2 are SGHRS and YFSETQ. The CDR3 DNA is TGCGCCAGCAGCTTGCCACTAGCGGGAGGGGTCACAGATACGCAGTATTTT. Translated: CASSLPLAGGVTDTQYF.

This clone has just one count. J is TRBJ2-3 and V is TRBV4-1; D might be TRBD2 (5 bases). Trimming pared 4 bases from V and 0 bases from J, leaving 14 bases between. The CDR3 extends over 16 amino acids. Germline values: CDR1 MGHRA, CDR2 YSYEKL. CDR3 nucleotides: TGCGCCAGCAGCCCTAGCCCTACTAGGAGCACAGATACGCAGTATTTT. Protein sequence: CASSPSPTRSTDTQYF.

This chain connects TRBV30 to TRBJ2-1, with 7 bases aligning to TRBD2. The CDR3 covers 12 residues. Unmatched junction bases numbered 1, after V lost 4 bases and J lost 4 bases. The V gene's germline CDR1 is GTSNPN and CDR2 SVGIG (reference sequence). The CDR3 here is CAWTSGYNEQFF. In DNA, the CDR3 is TGTGCCTGGACTAGCGGATACAATGAGCAGTTCTTC.

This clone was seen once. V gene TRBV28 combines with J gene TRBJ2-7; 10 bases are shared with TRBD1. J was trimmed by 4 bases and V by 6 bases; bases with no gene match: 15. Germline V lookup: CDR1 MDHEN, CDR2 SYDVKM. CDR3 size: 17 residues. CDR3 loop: CASRLELHPGQGYEQYF. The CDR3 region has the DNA TGTGCCAGCAGACTGGAGTTGCATCCGGGACAGGGGTACGAGCAGTACTTC.

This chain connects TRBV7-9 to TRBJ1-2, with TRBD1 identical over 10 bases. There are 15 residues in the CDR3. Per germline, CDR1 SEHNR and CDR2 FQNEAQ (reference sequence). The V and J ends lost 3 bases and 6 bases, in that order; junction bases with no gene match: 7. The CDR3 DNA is TGTGCCAGCAGCTTTACCGGGACAGGGGCGCATGGCTACACCTTC. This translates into CASSFTGTGAHGYTF.

CDR3 region: CASSPQPGGEGEQFF. Written as DNA, the CDR3 is TGCGCCAGCAGCCCCCAACCGGGAGGGGAGGGTGAGCAGTTCTTC. The rearrangement uses TRBV5-1 and TRBJ2-1, with 8 positions matching TRBD2. After removal of 4 bases from V and 9 bases from J, the junction contained 12 bases not matched to a gene. Germline V lookup: CDR1 SGHRS, CDR2 YFSETQ. The CDR3 extends over 15 amino acids. Supplemented by reference TRBV5-1 and TRBJ2-1, the full variable domain reads KAGVTQTPRYLIKTRGQQVTLSCSPISGHRSVSWYQQTPGQGLQFLFEYFSETQRNKGNFPGRFSGRQFSNSRSEMNVSTLELGDSALYLCASSPQPGGEGEQFFGPGTRLTVL.

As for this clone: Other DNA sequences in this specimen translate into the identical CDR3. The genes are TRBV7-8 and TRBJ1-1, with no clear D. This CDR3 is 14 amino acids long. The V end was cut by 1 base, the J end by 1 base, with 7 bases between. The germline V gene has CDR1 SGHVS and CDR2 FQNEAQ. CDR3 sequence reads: CASSLVGGNTEAFF. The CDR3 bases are TGTGCCAGCAGCTTAGTCGGCGGGAACACTGAAGCTTTCTTT.

Written as DNA, the CDR3 is TGTGCCTGGAGTGGGGGGACAGCTACCTACGAGCAGTACTTC. Translation gives CAWSGGTATYEQYF. The chain links TRBV30 to TRBJ2-7; 7 bases line up with TRBD1. V was clipped by 1 base and J by 2 bases; unmatched bases: 5. CDR1 GTSNPN and CDR2 SVGIG come from the germline V gene (reference sequence). The CDR3 runs 14 residues.